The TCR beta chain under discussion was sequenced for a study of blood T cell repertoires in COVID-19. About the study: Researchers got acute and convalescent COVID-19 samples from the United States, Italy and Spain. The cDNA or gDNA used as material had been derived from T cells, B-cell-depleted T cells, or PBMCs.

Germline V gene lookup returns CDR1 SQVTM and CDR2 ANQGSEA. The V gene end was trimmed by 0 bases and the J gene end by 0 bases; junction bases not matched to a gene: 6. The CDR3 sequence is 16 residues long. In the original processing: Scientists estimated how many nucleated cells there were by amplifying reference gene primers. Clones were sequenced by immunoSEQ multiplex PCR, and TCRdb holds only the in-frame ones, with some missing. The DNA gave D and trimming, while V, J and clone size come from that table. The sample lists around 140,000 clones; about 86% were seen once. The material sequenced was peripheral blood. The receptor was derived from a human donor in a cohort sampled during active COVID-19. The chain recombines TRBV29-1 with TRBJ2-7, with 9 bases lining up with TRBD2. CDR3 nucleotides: TGCAGCGTTGAAGATCGGGGGCGGGAGGGCTCCTACGAGCAGTACTTC. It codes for CSVEDRGREGSYEQYF.